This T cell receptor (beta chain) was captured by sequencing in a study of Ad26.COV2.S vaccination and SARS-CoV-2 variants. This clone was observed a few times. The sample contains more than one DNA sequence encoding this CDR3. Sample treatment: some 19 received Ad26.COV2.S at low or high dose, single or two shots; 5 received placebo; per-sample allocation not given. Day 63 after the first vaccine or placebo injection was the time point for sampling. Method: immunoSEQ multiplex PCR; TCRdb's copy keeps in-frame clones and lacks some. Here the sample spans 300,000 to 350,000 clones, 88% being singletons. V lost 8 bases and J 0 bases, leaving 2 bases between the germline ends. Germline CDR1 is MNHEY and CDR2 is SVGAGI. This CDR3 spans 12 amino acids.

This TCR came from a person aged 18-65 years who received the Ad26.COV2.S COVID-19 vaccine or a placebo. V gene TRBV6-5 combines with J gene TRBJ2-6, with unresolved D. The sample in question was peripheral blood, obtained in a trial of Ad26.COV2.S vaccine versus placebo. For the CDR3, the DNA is TGTGCCAGCTCCTCTGGGGCCAACGTCCTGACTTTC. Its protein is CASSSGANVLTF.